This TCR beta chain derives from a study of blood T cell repertoires in COVID-19. Study in general: Samples of COVID-19 (acute and convalescent) were obtained from the United States, Italy and Spain. T cells, B-cell-depleted T cells, or PBMCs supplied cDNA or gDNA.

As originally analysed: It was from reference gene primer amplification that nucleated cell counts were estimated. The data were produced by immunoSEQ multiplex PCR, yet TCRdb's version contains in-frame clones alone and is incomplete. V, J and clone size derive from that table, while D and trimming were established from the DNA sequence. The sample includes 150,000 to 200,000 clones, about 88% seen only once; the top ten take around 5.8%. The CDR3 totals 14 residues. The germline gives CDR1 MNHEY, CDR2 SVGAGI. V was clipped by 8 bases and J by 2 bases, with 15 bases between them. The TCR originated in a man aged 35-49 years with active or convalescent COVID-19. This chain connects TRBV6-5 to TRBJ2-5, with a tentative D call TRBD2 (5 bases). Sequenced sample: peripheral blood. This chain's CDR3 is CASRRGNAQETQYF. CDR3 bases: TGTGCCAGCCGTCGGGGTAACGCACAAGAGACCCAGTACTTC.